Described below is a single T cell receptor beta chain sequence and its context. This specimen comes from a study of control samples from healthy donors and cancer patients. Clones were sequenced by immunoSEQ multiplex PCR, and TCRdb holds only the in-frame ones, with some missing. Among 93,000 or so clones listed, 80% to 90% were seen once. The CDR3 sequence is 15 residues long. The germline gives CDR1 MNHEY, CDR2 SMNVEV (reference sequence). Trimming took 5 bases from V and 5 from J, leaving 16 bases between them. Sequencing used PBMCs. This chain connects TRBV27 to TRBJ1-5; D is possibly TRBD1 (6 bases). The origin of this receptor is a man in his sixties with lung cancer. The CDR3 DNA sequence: TGTGCCAGCAGTCAACACGAGACAGGTTATCAGCCCCAGCATTTT. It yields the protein CASSQHETGYQPQHF.